This T cell receptor beta chain was retrieved from a study of blood T cell repertoires in COVID-19. Study-wide background: Samples taken during acute and convalescent COVID-19 were collected in the United States, Italy and Spain. T cells, B-cell-depleted T cells, or PBMCs provided the cDNA or gDNA that served as material.

In the authors' methods: Using reference gene primer amplification, nucleated cell counts were estimated. The table came from immunoSEQ multiplex PCR; TCRdb's copy has only in-frame clones and leaves some out. Clone size and V and J calls were adopted from that table, with D and trimming inferred from the DNA. The data hold roughly 230,000 clones, with 81% observed a single time. This clone was counted a single time. The germline V gene encodes CDR1 MDHEN and CDR2 SYDVKM. With V trimmed by 8 bases and J by 4 bases, 31 bases remained unmatched. The length of the CDR3 is 22 residues. The specimen sequenced was peripheral blood. The TCR sequence derives from a woman over 75 with acute or convalescent COVID-19. This sequence joins TRBV28 and TRBJ2-2; 7 nucleotides agree with TRBD1. The CDR3 protein is CASPKGRWSRTGTARGTGELFF. CDR3 sequence (DNA): TGTGCCAGCCCCAAGGGGCGGTGGTCTCGAACCGGGACAGCGAGGGGCACCGGGGAGCTGTTTTTT.